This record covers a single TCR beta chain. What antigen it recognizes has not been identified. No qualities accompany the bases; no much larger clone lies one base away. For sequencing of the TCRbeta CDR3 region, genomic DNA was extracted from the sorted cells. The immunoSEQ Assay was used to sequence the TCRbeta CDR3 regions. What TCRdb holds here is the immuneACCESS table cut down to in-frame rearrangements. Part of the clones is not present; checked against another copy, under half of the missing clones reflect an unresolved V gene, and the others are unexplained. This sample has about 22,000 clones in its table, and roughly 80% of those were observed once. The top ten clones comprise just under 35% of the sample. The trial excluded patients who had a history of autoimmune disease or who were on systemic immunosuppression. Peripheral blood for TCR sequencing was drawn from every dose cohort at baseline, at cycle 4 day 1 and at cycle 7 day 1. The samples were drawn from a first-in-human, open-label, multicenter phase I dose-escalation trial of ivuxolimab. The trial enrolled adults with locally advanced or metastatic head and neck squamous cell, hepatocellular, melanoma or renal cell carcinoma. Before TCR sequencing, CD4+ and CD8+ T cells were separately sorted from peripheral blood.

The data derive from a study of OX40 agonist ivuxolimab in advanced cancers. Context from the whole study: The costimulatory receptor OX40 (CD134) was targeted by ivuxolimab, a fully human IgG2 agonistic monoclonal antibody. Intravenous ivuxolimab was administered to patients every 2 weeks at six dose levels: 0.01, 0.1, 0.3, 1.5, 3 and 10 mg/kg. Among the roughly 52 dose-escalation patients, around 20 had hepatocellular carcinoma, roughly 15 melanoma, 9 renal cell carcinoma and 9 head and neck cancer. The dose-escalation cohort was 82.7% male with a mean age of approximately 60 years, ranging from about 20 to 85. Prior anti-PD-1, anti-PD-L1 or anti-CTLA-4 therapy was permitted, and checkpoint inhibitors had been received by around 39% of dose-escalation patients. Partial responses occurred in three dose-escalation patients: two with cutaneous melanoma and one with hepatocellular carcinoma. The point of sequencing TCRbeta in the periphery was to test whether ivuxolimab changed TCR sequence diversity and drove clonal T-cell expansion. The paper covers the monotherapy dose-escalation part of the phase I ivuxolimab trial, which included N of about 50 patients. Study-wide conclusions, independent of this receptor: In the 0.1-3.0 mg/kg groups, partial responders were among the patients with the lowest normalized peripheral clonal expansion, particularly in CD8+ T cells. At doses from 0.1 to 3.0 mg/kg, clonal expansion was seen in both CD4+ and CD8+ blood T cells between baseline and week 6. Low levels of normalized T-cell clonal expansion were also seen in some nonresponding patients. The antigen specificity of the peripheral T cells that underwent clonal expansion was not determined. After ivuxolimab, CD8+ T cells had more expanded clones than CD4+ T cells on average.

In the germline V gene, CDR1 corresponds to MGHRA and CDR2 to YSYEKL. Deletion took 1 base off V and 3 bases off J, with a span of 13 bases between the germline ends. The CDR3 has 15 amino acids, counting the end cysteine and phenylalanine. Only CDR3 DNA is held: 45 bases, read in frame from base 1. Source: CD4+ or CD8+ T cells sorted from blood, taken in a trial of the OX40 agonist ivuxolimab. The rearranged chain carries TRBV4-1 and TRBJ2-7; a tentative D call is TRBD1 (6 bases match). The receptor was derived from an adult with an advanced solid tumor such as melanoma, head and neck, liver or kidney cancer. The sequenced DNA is TGCGCCAGCAGCCAAGCCTGGGACATGAGCTACGAGCAGTACTTC. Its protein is CASSQAWDMSYEQYF.